This TCR beta chain comes out of a study of blood T cell repertoires in COVID-19. As for the study in general: Material from acute and convalescent COVID-19 was sourced from the United States, Italy and Spain.

V was shortened by 7 bases and J by 2 bases, with 21 bases between the two germline ends. The germline CDR1 and CDR2 sequences are LNHDA and SQIVND (reference sequence). This CDR3 region has 17 residues. This table comes from immunoSEQ multiplex PCR, and its TCRdb copy is limited to in-frame clones, with some not included. The data show approximately 250,000 clones, more than 80% seen once. The receptor's source is a woman younger than 45 with acute COVID-19. Sequenced: PBMCs or T cells enriched from blood (not recorded which). The chain combines TRBV19 with TRBJ2-1; perhaps TRBD2 as D (7 bases). This chain's CDR3 is CASKGQGRDPPYNEQFF. The CDR3 DNA reads TGTGCCAGTAAGGGTCAGGGGAGGGACCCACCCTACAATGAGCAGTTCTTC. Variable domain in full (rest from reference TRBV19 and TRBJ2-1): DGGITQSPKYLFRKEGQNVTLSCEQNLNHDAMYWYRQDPGQGLRLIYYSQIVNDFQKGDIAEGYSVSREKKESFPLTVTSAQKNPTAFYLCASKGQGRDPPYNEQFFGPGTRLTVL.